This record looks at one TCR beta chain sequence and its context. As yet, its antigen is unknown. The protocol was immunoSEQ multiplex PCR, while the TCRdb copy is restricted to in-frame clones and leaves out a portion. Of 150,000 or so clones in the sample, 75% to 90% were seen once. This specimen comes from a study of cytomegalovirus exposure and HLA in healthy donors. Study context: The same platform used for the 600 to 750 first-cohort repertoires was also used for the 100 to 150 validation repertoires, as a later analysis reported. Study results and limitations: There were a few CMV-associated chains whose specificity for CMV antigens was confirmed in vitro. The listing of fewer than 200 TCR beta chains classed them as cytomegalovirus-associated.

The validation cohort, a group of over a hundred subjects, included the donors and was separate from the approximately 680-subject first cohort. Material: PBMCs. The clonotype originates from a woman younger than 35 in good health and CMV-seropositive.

CDR3 residues: CASGGARGMENTEAFF. Written as DNA, the CDR3 is TGTGCCAGCGGAGGGGCGCGTGGTATGGAGAACACTGAAGCTTTCTTT. The rearrangement joins TRBV7-8 to TRBJ1-1, with a possible D match to TRBD1 (5 bases). Trimming left V 8 bases short and J 1 base short, with 20 bases between. Germline V gene lookup returns CDR1 SGHVS and CDR2 FQNEAQ. The CDR3 has 16 amino acids.